These T cell receptor beta chains were read from a single sample in a study of OX40 agonist ivuxolimab in advanced cancers. Clones were sequenced by immunoSEQ multiplex PCR, and TCRdb holds only the in-frame ones, with some missing. The sample includes about 110,000 clones, roughly nine tenths of them seen just once. The material was CD4+ or CD8+ T cells sorted from blood, obtained in a trial of the OX40 agonist ivuxolimab. The receptors derive from an adult with an advanced solid tumor such as melanoma, head and neck, liver or kidney cancer. The conserved cysteine and the conserved F or W are not part of the CDR3 here.

TRBJ2-3,TRBV28,ASSLAGTSGTDTQY
TRBJ2-5,TRBV5-4,ASSFSTGGSETQY
TRBJ1-1,TRBV18,ASSPTGHRDTEAF
TRBJ2-7,TRBV6-6,ASSLKPGSSSYEQY
TRBJ2-7,TRBV6-5,ASSVTSTPTYEQY
TRBJ1-5,TRBV6-5,ASSSVNQPQH
TRBJ2-7,TRBV6-1,ASSRQGSGYEQY
TRBJ2-1,TRBV7-9,ASSLAGLADNEQF
TRBJ1-1,TRBV2,ASSYRDDTEAF
TRBJ2-5,TRBV11-3,ASSLGTGRETQY
TRBJ1-3,TRBV5-1,ASSLTGGTAGNTIY
TRBJ1-1,TRBV10-3,AISGEGNTEAF
TRBJ2-3,TRBV7-9,AIGGEATDTQY
TRBJ2-1,TRBV7-6,ASSLTAGGYNEQF
TRBJ2-5,TRBV30,AWSVLETQY
TRBJ1-2,TRBV4-3,ASSQGGQGNYGYT
TRBJ2-5,TRBV6-6,ASSPPPATRRETQY
TRBJ2-3,TRBV15,ATSRDTDTQY
TRBJ2-1,TRBV29-1,SVDRTATDEQF
TRBJ2-7,TRBV28,AVQGAPSYEQY
TRBJ2-7,TRBV30,AWRGGAGSAYEQY
TRBJ2-3,TRBV5-1,ASSLVTVGEADTQY
TRBJ2-7,TRBV11-3,ASSFYGPSRGDYEQY
TRBJ2-5,TRBV5-6,ASSPTWTSGETQY
TRBJ2-2,TRBV5-4,ASSLGTTPRELF
TRBJ1-2,TRBV6-5,ASSAETGRYGYT
TRBJ1-2,TRBV6-9,ASSEAGRFEYGYT
TRBJ1-1,TRBV11-2,ASSYPGNTEAF
TRBJ2-6,TRBV5-1,ASSQQPGYGANVLT